The 10 T cell receptor beta chains reported below all come from one sample, sequenced in a study of control samples from healthy donors and cancer patients. Sequencing was performed with immunoSEQ multiplex PCR; in TCRdb, only in-frame clones are kept and a portion is missing. The data contain around 110,000 clones, over 75% of them seen just once; the ten biggest clones take up less than 1.5%. Input material: PBMCs. The source is a woman aged 50 to 60 with colorectal cancer.

The chain combines TRBV5-6 with TRBJ2-7; D not resolved. The V gene lost 2 bases and the J gene lost 2 bases, with 8 bases spanning the gap. The CDR3 covers 13 residues. The germline gives CDR1 SGHDT, CDR2 YYEEEE. Here the CDR3 DNA reads TGTGCCAGCAGCTTCCGGAGAGCCTACGAGCAGTACTTC. Protein: CASSFRRAYEQYF.

The chain combines TRBV25-1 with TRBJ1-4; perhaps TRBD1 as D (6 bases). Germline V CDR1 and CDR2: MGHDK, SYGVNS. The CDR3 loop spans 14 amino acids. The ends were cut back, 4 bases at V and 4 bases at J, with 10 bases in the middle. The CDR3 spells CASSVTGSNEKLFF. The CDR3 coding sequence is TGTGCCAGCAGTGTTACAGGGAGTAATGAAAAACTGTTTTTT.

V and J are TRBV27 and TRBJ2-7, with D hard to call. This CDR3 has 14 residues. From germline, CDR1 is MNHEY and CDR2 SMNVEV (reference sequence). V lost 5 bases, J lost 0 bases, and 11 bases lay in between. The CDR3 region has the DNA TGTGCCAGCAGTCTCACAGTTCTCTCCTACGAGCAGTACTTC. It specifies CASSLTVLSYEQYF.

The chain is built from TRBV6-5 and TRBJ1-5; D gene unclear. The CDR3 spans 14 residues. V was pared by 6 bases and J by 3 bases, with 12 bases between. CDR1 and CDR2 (germline): MNHEY, SVGAGI. The CDR3: CASSVVPINQPQHF. As DNA, the CDR3 is TGTGCCAGCAGCGTAGTACCAATCAATCAGCCCCAGCATTTT.

V gene TRBV3-1 (or the pseudogene TRBV3-2) combines with J gene TRBJ1-5, with D possibly matching TRBD1 (5 bases). The CDR3 covers 13 residues. Trimming stripped 1 base from V and 8 bases from J, with 9 bases between. CDR1 LGHDT and CDR2 YNNKEL come from the germline V gene (reference sequence). Written as DNA, the CDR3 is TGTGCCAGCAGCCAAGTGGGACGGGAGCCCCAGCATTTT. It specifies CASSQVGREPQHF.

The chain has TRBV19 and TRBJ1-5; 10 positions agree with TRBD1. The CDR3 runs 14 residues. V dropped 10 bases and J dropped 4; count of bases not matched to a gene: 7. Germline assignment: CDR1 LNHDA and CDR2 SQIVND (reference sequence). The CDR3 spells CATKTGGANQPQHF. CDR3 bases: TGTGCCACCAAGACAGGGGGCGCGAATCAGCCCCAGCATTTT.

This sequence joins TRBV7-9 and TRBJ1-3; no clear D gene. The CDR3 length is 12 residues. Germline V gene data show CDR1 as SEHNR and CDR2 as FQNEAQ (reference sequence). Trimming took 5 bases from V and 0 from J, leaving 2 bases between them. CDR3 DNA sequence: TGTGCCAGCAGCATCTCTGGAAACACCATATATTTT. This sequence encodes CASSISGNTIYF.

This rearrangement joins TRBV28 to TRBJ2-1; maybe TRBD2 (7 bases). The CDR3 is 12 amino acids. Germline CDR1 reads MDHEN; CDR2 reads SYDVKM. V was pared by 7 bases and J by 8 bases, with 12 bases between. DNA for the CDR3: TGTGCCAGCAATGAAGGGGGGGATGAGCAGTTCTTC. It translates to CASNEGGDEQFF.

The genes are TRBV15 and TRBJ1-2; 10 positions agree with TRBD1. J lost 8 bases, V lost 5 bases, and 8 bases had no gene match. Per the germline V gene, CDR1 is LNHNV and CDR2 is YYDKDF (reference sequence). The CDR3 extends over 14 amino acids. CDR3 sequence (DNA): TGTGCCACCAGCGCTCGACAGGGGGCGGGCGGCTACACCTTC. Translation: CATSARQGAGGYTF.

The rearrangement links TRBV19 to TRBJ1-1; 10 nucleotides line up with TRBD1. Trimming took 7 bases from V and 2 from J; bases not matched to a gene: 4. In germline, CDR1 is LNHDA, CDR2 SQIVND (reference sequence). This CDR3 region has 14 residues. Here the CDR3 reads CASKRQGANTEAFF. The CDR3 nucleotides are TGTGCCAGTAAGAGACAGGGGGCAAACACTGAAGCTTTCTTT.